Described below is a single T cell receptor beta chain sequence and its context. Its antigen is unidentified. This specimen comes from a study of shared clonotypes between healthy human individuals. Study overall: A donor's plate count was three for CD4 naive and three for CD4 memory; CD8 naive had two and CD8 memory one.

Overall study findings and caveats: Clonotype sharing across a few donors was observed for about 4.8% of naive CD4 clonotypes.

The CDR3 length is 13 residues. CDR1 MDHEN and CDR2 SYDVKM come from the germline V gene. V shed 6 bases and J shed 6 bases, with 14 bases lying between them. Each subset's genomic DNA was shared equally among a number of immunoSEQ plates. Clones were sequenced by immunoSEQ multiplex PCR, and TCRdb holds only the in-frame ones, with some missing. This sample has 550,000 to 850,000 clones, with around 72% found just once. This chain joins TRBV28 and TRBJ2-5; D gene ambiguous. Material for sequencing was memory CD4+ T cells sorted from blood. The subset was: CD45RA-negative fraction. The TCR sequence derives from a woman aged 30 to 39 in good health. Here the CDR3 DNA reads TGTGCCAGCAGCCCCCCAGTCGTACAGACCCAGTACTTC. Protein sequence: CASSPPVVQTQYF. Filled out from reference TRBV28 and TRBJ2-5, the complete variable domain reads DVKVTQSSRYLVKRTGEKVFLECVQDMDHENMFWYRQDPGLGLRLIYFSYDVKMKEKGDIPEGYSVSREKKERFSLILESASTNQTSMYLCASSPPVVQTQYFGPGTRLLVL.